This T cell receptor (beta chain) was documented in a study of PD-1 blockade in classical Hodgkin lymphoma. All trial patients relapsed after autologous stem cell transplantation. Findings of the study overall: Any patient who commenced nivolumab under 1 year after ASCT was excluded. TCR diversity at baseline was reported to be reduced in newly diagnosed patients relative to healthy donors.

Remarks on this clone: Its antigen is unknown.

The assay was immunoSEQ multiplex PCR, and TCRdb's table has in-frame clones only and misses some. The table records over 85,000 clones, more than 80% of them present only once. This CDR3 has 16 amino acids. Germline values: CDR1 SGHRS, CDR2 YFSETQ. Germline trimming cut 4 bases from V and 3 bases from J; bases unmatched to any gene: 10. This TCR derives from a human donor with classical Hodgkin lymphoma. The genes are TRBV5-1 and TRBJ2-7, with TRBD1 matching 10 bases. The source material was peripheral blood mononuclear cells (PBMCs), sampled before the second cycle of nivolumab. The CDR3 region is CASSPGGTGDFYEQYF. The CDR3 bases are TGCGCCAGCAGCCCAGGGGGGACAGGGGACTTCTACGAGCAGTACTTC.